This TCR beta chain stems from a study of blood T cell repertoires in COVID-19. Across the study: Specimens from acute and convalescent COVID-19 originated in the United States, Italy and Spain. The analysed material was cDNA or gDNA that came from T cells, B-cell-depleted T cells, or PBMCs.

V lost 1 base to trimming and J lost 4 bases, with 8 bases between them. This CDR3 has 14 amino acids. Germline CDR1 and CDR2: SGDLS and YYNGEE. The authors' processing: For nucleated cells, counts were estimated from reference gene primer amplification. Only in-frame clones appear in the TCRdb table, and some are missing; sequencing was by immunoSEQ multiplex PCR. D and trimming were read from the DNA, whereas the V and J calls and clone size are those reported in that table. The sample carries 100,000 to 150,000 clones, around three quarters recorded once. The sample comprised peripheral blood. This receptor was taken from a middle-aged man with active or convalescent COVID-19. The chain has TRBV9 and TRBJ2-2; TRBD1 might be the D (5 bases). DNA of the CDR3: TGTGCCAGCAGCGTAACAAGGGGCACCGGGGAGCTGTTTTTT. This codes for CASSVTRGTGELFF.